This T cell receptor beta chain was identified in a study of cytomegalovirus exposure and HLA in healthy donors. Germline V CDR1 and CDR2: SEHNR, FQNEAQ (reference sequence). The V end lost 3 bases, the J end lost 3 bases, and 5 bases lay between the germline ends. CDR3 length: 12 amino acids. General study findings and limits: In vitro assays verified that a few CMV-associated chains recognized CMV antigens specifically.

In regard to this clone: The antigen is unknown.

Method: immunoSEQ multiplex PCR; TCRdb's copy keeps in-frame clones and lacks some. Of tens of thousands of clones in the sample, approximately 90% were seen once. Specimen: PBMCs. The receptor's source is a man aged 30-40 years in good health and CMV-seronegative. The chain recombines TRBV7-9 with TRBJ1-1, with D uncertain. CDR3 bases: TGTGCCAGCAGCTTCCGTCACACTGAAGCTTTCTTT. Amino acid sequence: CASSFRHTEAFF.